Following are 21 T cell receptor beta chains from one sample sequenced in a study of T cell responses to AZD1222 COVID-19 vaccine. The table came from immunoSEQ multiplex PCR; TCRdb's copy has only in-frame clones and leaves some out. The sample gives 150,000 to 200,000 clones, 85% to 95% of which show up once; under 11% is in the top ten. The input for sequencing was peripheral blood, taken on day 0 of AZD1222 vaccination. These receptors were collected from an adult in good health.

V and J are TRBV6-5 and TRBJ1-1; D call uncertain. The CDR3 is 15 amino acids. V shed 0 bases and J shed 0 bases, with 8 bases lying between them. Germline V gives CDR1 MNHEY, CDR2 SVGAGI. CDR3 DNA: TGTGCCAGCAGTTACTCTGGCAGAATGAACACTGAAGCTTTCTTT. It encodes CASSYSGRMNTEAFF.

The genes are TRBV4-1 and TRBJ2-1; 10 nucleotides agree with TRBD2. Trimming took 4 bases from V and 8 from J; bases not matched to a gene: 14. Germline CDR1 MGHRA, CDR2 YSYEKL. The CDR3 consists of 17 residues. The CDR3 nucleotides are TGCGCCAGCAGCCCCGTACCGACAGCGGGGGGGCGGGATGAGCAGTTCTTC. Its protein is CASSPVPTAGGRDEQFF.

The chain joins TRBV25-1 to TRBJ1-2; 8 positions agree with TRBD1. Germline V gene data show CDR1 as MGHDK and CDR2 as SYGVNS. With 4 bases clipped from V and 3 bases from J, the junction kept 1 base outside the gene matches. The CDR3 has 13 residues. The CDR3 reads CASSATGDYGYTF. DNA for the CDR3: TGTGCCAGCAGTGCGACAGGGGACTATGGCTACACCTTC.

This clone was seen a single time. In DNA, the CDR3 is TGTGCCAGCAGCGTAGGGGGTTCGACTAATGAAAAACTGTTTTTT. It yields the protein CASSVGGSTNEKLFF. The chain couples TRBV9 to TRBJ1-4; no definite D call. The CDR3 is 15 residues long. V lost 0 bases to trimming and J lost 2 bases, with 8 bases between them. The germline CDR1 and CDR2 sequences are SGDLS and YYNGEE.

The V and J genes are TRBV28 and TRBJ1-2, with D unresolved. This CDR3 spans 15 amino acids. Germline V gene lookup returns CDR1 MDHEN and CDR2 SYDVKM. V lost 1 base to trimming and J lost 0 bases, with 9 bases between them. Here the CDR3 reads CASSLSGPSNYGYTF. The CDR3 DNA follows: TGTGCCAGCAGTTTATCTGGACCCTCTAACTATGGCTACACCTTC.

This rearrangement joins TRBV19 to TRBJ2-1; D ambiguous. Germline assignment: CDR1 LNHDA and CDR2 SQIVND (reference sequence). The germline V and J ends were trimmed by 3 bases and 3 bases, with 12 bases remaining between them. This CDR3 spans 15 amino acids. CDR3 sequence reads: CASSMNSINYNEQFF. The CDR3 DNA reads as TGTGCCAGTAGTATGAATAGTATTAACTACAATGAGCAGTTCTTC. Full variable domain (outside the CDR3, taken from reference TRBV19 and TRBJ2-1): DGGITQSPKYLFRKEGQNVTLSCEQNLNHDAMYWYRQDPGQGLRLIYYSQIVNDFQKGDIAEGYSVSREKKESFPLTVTSAQKNPTAFYLCASSMNSINYNEQFFGPGTRLTVL.

V is TRBV12-3 or TRBV12-4 and J is TRBJ1-2; unclear D gene. The CDR3 loop spans 11 amino acids. V lost 4 bases and J lost 11, with 11 bases in between. CDR3 region: CASSSFPGYTF. CDR3 DNA: TGTGCCAGCAGTTCTTTTCCGGGGTACACCTTC.

The chain is built from TRBV19 and TRBJ1-2; no clear D. V was pared by 10 bases and J by 8 bases, with 20 bases between. The CDR3 sequence is 13 residues long. Germline V gives CDR1 LNHDA, CDR2 SQIVND (reference sequence). CDR3 amino acids: CATQTTLPGGYTF. The CDR3 nucleotides are TGTGCCACCCAGACAACACTTCCCGGGGGCTACACCTTC.

The V gene is TRBV10-3, the J gene TRBJ2-7; TRBD2 matches at 14 bases. The CDR3 extends over 18 amino acids. V lost 3 bases, J lost 2 bases, and 9 bases stayed unmatched. CDR1 and CDR2 from the germline V gene are ENHRY and SYGVKD. The CDR3 loop reads CAISDLNLGLAGAYEQYF. For the CDR3, the DNA is TGTGCCATCAGTGACCTAAACTTGGGACTAGCGGGAGCCTACGAGCAGTACTTC.

This rearrangement joins TRBV30 to TRBJ1-1; TRBD1 aligns across 7 bases. Germline V gene data show CDR1 as GTSNPN and CDR2 as SVGIG (reference sequence). V dropped 5 bases and J dropped 4; count of bases not matched to a gene: 13. This CDR3 region has 15 residues. CDR3 amino acids: CAWAGGDSQGTEAFF. In DNA form, the CDR3 reads TGTGCCTGGGCTGGTGGGGACAGCCAGGGCACTGAAGCTTTCTTT.

The V gene is TRBV11-2, the J gene TRBJ1-6; D not certain. V shed 0 bases and J shed 14 bases, with 8 bases lying between them. This CDR3 spans 12 amino acids. Germline lookup yields CDR1 SGHAT and CDR2 FQNNGV. The CDR3 sequence is CASSLDHRSLHF. The CDR3 nucleotides read TGTGCCAGCAGCTTAGATCATAGGTCCCTCCACTTT.

This rearrangement joins TRBV6-6 to TRBJ2-1; 7 positions agree with TRBD2. This CDR3 region has 16 residues. Germline CDR1 reads MNHNY; CDR2 reads SVGAGI (reference sequence). The ends lost 10 bases at V and 0 bases at J; junction bases unmatched: 12. The CDR3 nucleotides read TGTGCCACCTTAGGGAGGGGCGTAAGCTCCTACAATGAGCAGTTCTTC. As protein: CATLGRGVSSYNEQFF.

The chain is built from TRBV15 and TRBJ2-5, with TRBD2 as a possible D gene (5 bases). The CDR3 has 13 residues. Per germline, CDR1 LNHNV and CDR2 YYDKDF (reference sequence). Trimming left V 0 bases short and J 5 bases short, with 7 bases between. In DNA form, the CDR3 reads TGTGCCACCAGCAGAGATCGAGGGGAGACCCAGTACTTC. Its translation is CATSRDRGETQYF.

This clone was picked up one time. The chain has TRBV15 and TRBJ1-4; the D gene is possibly TRBD1 (5 bases). This CDR3 comprises 15 residues. CDR1 is LNHNV and CDR2 is YYDKDF in the germline V gene (reference sequence). The V and J ends lost 5 bases and 6 bases respectively, with 16 bases between them. The CDR3: CATSLGQGFYEKLFF. In DNA, the CDR3 is TGTGCCACCAGCCTAGGGCAGGGCTTTTATGAAAAACTGTTTTTT.

As for this clone: The sample contains more than one DNA sequence encoding this CDR3. This rearrangement joins TRBV4-1 to TRBJ1-1, with 7 bases lining up with TRBD1. Germline V gene lookup returns CDR1 MGHRA and CDR2 YSYEKL. Trimming cost V 3 bases and J 0 bases; bases outside gene matches: 7. The CDR3 consists of 16 residues. The CDR3 coding sequence is TGCGCCAGCAGCCAGTCCCCGGGACAGATGAACACTGAAGCTTTCTTT. Encoded protein: CASSQSPGQMNTEAFF.

The CDR3 sequence: CASRRDRGKNTEAFF. CDR3 sequence (DNA): TGTGCCAGCAGACGGGACAGGGGCAAGAACACTGAAGCTTTCTTT. The V gene is TRBV11-2, the J gene TRBJ1-1; 10 nucleotides match TRBD1. Germline-derived CDR1 and CDR2 are SGHAT and FQNNGV. This CDR3 comprises 15 residues. With V trimmed by 6 bases and J by 1 base, 5 bases remained unmatched.

The rearrangement joins TRBV28 to TRBJ1-2; D is undetermined. Germline loops: CDR1 MDHEN, CDR2 SYDVKM. The ends were cut back, 6 bases at V and 4 bases at J, with 12 bases in the middle. The CDR3 extends over 13 amino acids. CDR3 in DNA: TGTGCCAGCAGACCGACACAGCTCTATGGCTACACCTTC. It codes for CASRPTQLYGYTF.

In its sample, this clone was seen once. This chain joins TRBV3-1 (or the pseudogene TRBV3-2) and TRBJ1-3, with TRBD1 matching over 7 bases. With 1 base clipped from V and 0 bases from J, the junction kept 6 bases outside the gene matches. The CDR3 is 17 residues long. Germline values: CDR1 LGHDT, CDR2 YNNKEL (reference sequence). The CDR3 coding sequence is TGTGCCAGCAGCCAAGGACAGGGAAACCCCTCTGGAAACACCATATATTTT. Encoded protein: CASSQGQGNPSGNTIYF.

The rearrangement joins TRBV2 to TRBJ1-1, with D perhaps TRBD1 (6 bases). Deletions cut 7 bases from V and 6 bases from J, with 18 bases between. CDR1 is SNHLY, CDR2 FYNNEI, per germline. CDR3 length: 14 residues. The DNA of the CDR3 is TGTGCCAGCATGCAGCTGACAGGCAGGGCTGAAGCTTTCTTT. It specifies CASMQLTGRAEAFF.

The chain links TRBV4-3 to TRBJ1-6; D might be TRBD1 (5 bases). Per germline, CDR1 LGHNA and CDR2 YSLEER. CDR3 size: 14 residues. The V and J ends lost 4 bases and 4 bases respectively, with 8 bases between them. CDR3 bases: TGCGCCAGCAGCCGGGGCGATTATAATTCACCCCTCCACTTT. This gives the protein CASSRGDYNSPLHF.

The genes are TRBV4-1 and TRBJ1-5; the D is unclear. The length of the CDR3 is 16 residues. Germline loops: CDR1 MGHRA, CDR2 YSYEKL. V dropped 1 base and J dropped 8 bases, with 18 bases sitting between them. Written as DNA, the CDR3 is TGCGCCAGCAGCCAAGTTTTCGGCAGTCTTAGAGAGCCCCAGCATTTT. Its translation: CASSQVFGSLREPQHF.